These 9 T cell receptor beta chains came from one sample sequenced in a study of response to subunit inactivated influenza vaccine. TCRdb itself ran the RT-PCR reads through MiXCR, one entry per CDR3 protein. The sample records 650,000 or so distinct CDR3 sequences, around 15% being singletons. The sample consisted of PBMCs from blood, taken roughly 2 weeks before vaccination. The receptors here all came from a man between 50 and 59 years old who received an inactivated influenza vaccine.

This rearrangement joins TRBV6-2 or TRBV6-3 to TRBJ2-7; D remains unclear. V dropped 3 bases and J dropped 0 bases, with 9 bases sitting between them. This CDR3 spans 14 amino acids. Germline V gene lookup returns CDR1 MNHEY and CDR2 SVGEGT. For the CDR3, the DNA is TGTGCCAGCAGTTATTTACCGACCTCCTACGAGCAGTACTTC. This encodes CASSYLPTSYEQYF.

This clonotype appeared a few times. This rearrangement joins TRBV20-1 to TRBJ1-5, with TRBD1 matching 9 bases. The CDR3 is made up of 14 amino acids. The V gene's germline CDR1 is DFQATT and CDR2 SNEGSKA (reference sequence). V trimming: 0 bases; J trimming: 4 bases; junction bases outside the gene matches: 1. The chain's CDR3 is CSAREGTGNQPQHF. For the CDR3, the DNA is TGCAGTGCTAGAGAAGGGACAGGGAATCAGCCCCAGCATTTT.

The gene calls are TRBV27 and TRBJ2-7; 9 bases are shared with TRBD2. V was clipped by 2 bases and J by 2 bases; unmatched bases: 4. This CDR3 region has 15 residues. Germline V gene data show CDR1 as MNHEY and CDR2 as SMNVEV (reference sequence). The CDR3 sequence: CASSLASGTAYEQYF. The CDR3, as DNA: TGTGCCAGCAGTTTAGCTAGCGGGACTGCCTACGAGCAGTACTTC.

This clonotype was counted between two and nine times. The rearrangement uses TRBV11-1 and TRBJ1-2; 8 nucleotides align to TRBD1. Germline trimming cut 5 bases from V and 3 bases from J; bases unmatched to any gene: 5. The length of the CDR3 is 14 residues. CDR1 is SGHAT, CDR2 FQDESV, per germline (reference sequence). This chain's CDR3 is CASSPQTGDYGYTF. The CDR3 DNA follows: TGTGCCAGCAGCCCGCAGACAGGGGACTATGGCTACACCTTC. The full variable domain, in which reference TRBV11-1 and TRBJ1-2 provide the parts outside the CDR3, is EAEVAQSPRYKITEKSQAVAFWCDPISGHATLYWYRQILGQGPELLVQFQDESVVDDSQLPKDRFSAERLKGVDSTLKIQPAELGDSAMYLCASSPQTGDYGYTFGSGTRLTVV.

V gene TRBV29-1 combines with J gene TRBJ1-2, with 7 bases that match TRBD1. This CDR3 spans 10 amino acids. Germline CDR1 and CDR2: SQVTM and ANQGSEA. The V and J ends lost 4 bases and 11 bases, in that order; junction bases with no gene match: 4. This CDR3 reads CSVGTGRYTF. Here the CDR3 DNA reads TGCAGCGTTGGGACAGGCAGGTACACCTTC.

This clonotype occurred a few times. The chain has TRBV27 and TRBJ1-2; 7 bases are a match to TRBD1. In germline, CDR1 is MNHEY, CDR2 SMNVEV (reference sequence). The CDR3 has 16 residues. V lost 6 bases, J lost 0 bases, and 10 bases stayed unmatched. This chain's CDR3 is CASSRDRAMTNYGYTF. CDR3 nucleotide sequence: TGTGCCAGCAGCCGAGACAGGGCGATGACTAACTATGGCTACACCTTC.

Here the CDR3 reads CASSNLLRSIGKNIQYF. Here the CDR3 DNA reads TGTGCCAGCAGCAACTTACTACGGAGTATCGGCAAAAACATTCAGTACTTC. The chain combines TRBV21-1 with TRBJ2-4. TRBV21-1 is termed a pseudogene. The length of the CDR3 is 17 residues.

There are many counts of this clonotype. The genes are TRBV27 and TRBJ2-3; TRBD2 agrees at 11 bases. The junction had 6 bases not matched to a gene; V was cut back by 4 bases and J by 0 bases. Germline V gene data show CDR1 as MNHEY and CDR2 as SMNVEV (reference sequence). CDR3 length equals 17 residues. CDR3 nucleotide sequence: TGTGCCAGCAGTTCGCTCCTAGCGGGGGGTAGCACAGATACGCAGTATTTT. Its protein product is CASSSLLAGGSTDTQYF.

The chain employs TRBV7-9 and TRBJ2-5, with D possibly being TRBD1 or TRBD2 (5 bases each). This CDR3 is built from 14 residues. V was pared by 5 bases and J by 3 bases, with 13 bases between. The V gene's germline CDR1 is SEHNR and CDR2 FQNEAQ (reference sequence). The CDR3 DNA reads as TGTGCCAGCAGCCGCCCTGGGGGAAAAGAGACCCAGTACTTC. It translates to CASSRPGGKETQYF.